This T cell receptor (beta chain) is from a study of blood T cell repertoires in COVID-19. As for the study in general: The origin of the acute and convalescent COVID-19 samples was the United States, Italy and Spain.

Authors' data handling: Amplification with reference gene primers provided the estimates of nucleated cell counts. Profiled with immunoSEQ multiplex PCR; TCRdb holds only in-frame clones, not every one. V, J and clone size reflect that table, while D and trimming were determined from the DNA. The sample holds 350,000 to 400,000 clones, 85% to 90% seen once. The receptor was derived from a woman aged 30 to 39 with acute COVID-19. What was sequenced was PBMCs or T cells enriched from blood (not recorded which).

CDR3 sequence reads: CASSLVLGPGGNEAFF. CDR3 in DNA: TGTGCCAGCAGCTTAGTTTTGGGTCCGGGAGGGAATGAAGCTTTCTTT. V usage is TRBV7-8 and J usage is TRBJ1-1, with D uncertain. The germline V and J ends were trimmed by 1 base and 7 bases, with 19 bases remaining between them. The CDR3 length is 16 residues. Germline V gives CDR1 SGHVS, CDR2 FQNEAQ.